The 23 T cell receptor beta chains below all came from one sample that was sequenced in a study of human T cells and chemical hapten exposure. TCRdb called the RACE reads again in MiXCR, with one record for every CDR3 protein. Of around 110,000 distinct CDR3 sequences listed, around 12% are singletons. Stated time point: pre-sensitization, week 0. Regarding treatment: therapeutic diphenylcyclopropenone sensitization with weekly scalp DPC. The specimen comprised whole blood, sampled in connection with sensitization to the hapten diphenylcyclopropenone (DPC). Source of these receptors: a woman aged 45-59 years with alopecia areata. Some clones in this sample may be carry-over from other donors' samples.

This clonotype has more than one count but fewer than ten. The genes are TRBV11-3 and TRBJ2-2, with D unresolved. The CDR3 has 15 amino acids. V dropped 1 base and J dropped 1 base, with 7 bases sitting between them. The germline gives CDR1 SGHNT, CDR2 YENEEA. The CDR3 coding sequence is TGTGCCAGCAGCTTAGGACGAATGAACACCGGGGAGCTGTTTTTT. This gives the protein CASSLGRMNTGELFF. The entire variable domain, with the rest obtained from reference TRBV11-3 and TRBJ2-2, is as follows: EAGVVQSPRYKIIEKKQPVAFWCNPISGHNTLYWYLQNLGQGPELLIRYENEEAVDDSQLPKDRFSAERLKGVDSTLKIQPAELGDSAVYLCASSLGRMNTGELFFGEGSRLTVL.

The table lists this clonotype with a few counts. CDR3 residues: CASSQREGDGEKLFF. CDR3 coding DNA: TGTGCCAGCAGCCAAAGAGAGGGAGACGGTGAAAAACTGTTTTTT. The chain combines TRBV4-2 with TRBJ1-4; D is unclear. The ends were cut back, 2 bases at V and 7 bases at J, with 14 bases in the middle. Germline CDR1 LGHNA, CDR2 YNFKEQ. This CDR3 spans 15 amino acids.

The chain joins TRBV5-1 to TRBJ2-3, with D maybe TRBD2 (6 bases). This CDR3 region has 14 residues. Trimming left V 2 bases short and J 9 bases short, with 16 bases between. Germline values: CDR1 SGHRS, CDR2 YFSETQ. The CDR3 here is CASSLGEEQSTQYF. The CDR3, as DNA: TGCGCCAGCAGCTTAGGGGAGGAACAATCGACGCAGTATTTT.

This clonotype was picked up a small number of times. The chain is built from TRBV29-1 and TRBJ2-2; D is perhaps TRBD1 or TRBD2 (5 bases each). The germline CDR1 and CDR2 sequences are SQVTM and ANQGSEA. V lost 4 bases, J lost 5 bases, and 14 bases lay in between. The CDR3 extends over 14 amino acids. CDR3 amino acids: CSVASLGRTGELFF. The CDR3 DNA follows: TGCAGCGTTGCCTCCTTGGGACGGACCGGGGAGCTGTTTTTT.

The CDR3 nucleotides read TGTGCCAGCAGTTACTCGACCCACTATGAAAACATTCAGTACTTC. This sequence encodes CASSYSTHYENIQYF. The gene calls are TRBV6-2 or TRBV6-3 and TRBJ2-4; D is unresolved. The CDR3 runs 15 residues. The V end was cut by 0 bases, the J end by 5 bases, with 11 bases between. Germline CDR1 and CDR2: MNHEY and SVGEGT.

The sample holds a few counts of this clonotype. This rearrangement joins TRBV18 to TRBJ2-3; 9 bases line up with TRBD2. In germline, CDR1 is KGHSH, CDR2 LQKENI. V dropped 3 bases and J dropped 0; count of bases not matched to a gene: 7. This CDR3 is 17 amino acids long. The DNA for the CDR3 is TGTGCCAGCTCACCGACTAGCGGACAATCTAGCACAGATACGCAGTATTTT. Encoded protein: CASSPTSGQSSTDTQYF.

The table lists this clonotype with a few counts. The chain uses TRBV10-3 and TRBJ1-1; D is undetermined. The germline V gene encodes CDR1 ENHRY and CDR2 SYGVKD. V was clipped by 3 bases and J by 0 bases, with 8 bases between them. The CDR3 loop spans 14 amino acids. The CDR3 coding sequence is TGTGCCATCAGTGACTCTGCCCTGAACACTGAAGCTTTCTTT. This sequence encodes CAISDSALNTEAFF.

This clonotype occurred a few times. The chain links TRBV5-1 to TRBJ2-2, with D unresolved. The CDR3 spans 14 residues. V shed 3 bases and J shed 1 base, with 7 bases lying between them. Germline V CDR1 and CDR2: SGHRS, YFSETQ. This CDR3 is CASSSRQNTGELFF. The CDR3 region has the DNA TGCGCCAGCAGCTCTAGACAGAACACCGGGGAGCTGTTTTTT.

This clonotype occurred many times. The chain couples TRBV12-3 or TRBV12-4 to TRBJ1-1; tentative D call: TRBD1 (5 bases). The CDR3 contains 15 residues. V dropped 3 bases and J dropped 5 bases, with 16 bases sitting between them. The CDR3 is CASSFQVGVRTEAFF. The CDR3 DNA sequence: TGTGCCAGCAGTTTCCAAGTGGGGGTGAGAACTGAAGCTTTCTTT.

V usage is TRBV7-9 and J usage is TRBJ2-3, with D possibly being TRBD2 (5 bases). CDR3 length: 14 residues. The V and J ends lost 3 bases and 3 bases respectively, with 10 bases between them. Germline V gene data show CDR1 as SEHNR and CDR2 as FQNEAQ (reference sequence). The CDR3 coding sequence is TGTGCCAGCAGCTTGATAGGGAGAACAGATACGCAGTATTTT. Protein sequence: CASSLIGRTDTQYF.

The chain couples TRBV11-2 to TRBJ1-6; D gene unclear. Germline-derived CDR1 and CDR2 are SGHAT and FQNNGV. CDR3 length equals 14 residues. Between the trimmed V and J ends, which lost 7 bases and 4 bases, there was a span of 11 bases. The CDR3 sequence: CASNFRGYNSPLHF. CDR3 DNA: TGTGCCAGCAACTTCCGGGGATATAATTCACCCCTCCACTTT.

This chain links TRBV7-9 with TRBJ1-1; TRBD1 matches 8 bases. The trim removed 1 base at V and 4 bases at J, leaving 5 bases unmatched. Germline values: CDR1 SEHNR, CDR2 FQNEAQ (reference sequence). This CDR3 has 15 residues. CDR3 DNA: TGTGCCAGCAGCTTAGAACAGGGGGGTGGCACTGAAGCTTTCTTT. Residues: CASSLEQGGGTEAFF.

The chain links TRBV29-1 to TRBJ2-1; a weak D match, TRBD2 (6 bases). Germline V CDR1 and CDR2: SQVTM, ANQGSEA. The CDR3 contains 10 residues. Trimming took 6 bases from V and 12 from J, leaving 12 bases between them. The CDR3 sequence is CSVERSGQFF. The CDR3 DNA reads as TGCAGCGTCGAACGTAGCGGGCAGTTCTTC.

The chain carries TRBV6-6 and TRBJ1-1, with D uncertain. This CDR3 is 12 amino acids long. Germline V gene lookup returns CDR1 MNHNY and CDR2 SVGAGI (reference sequence). V was cut by 7 bases and J by 4 bases, with 10 bases left in between. The CDR3 DNA reads as TGTGCCAGCACTCCAACGAGCACTGAAGCTTTCTTT. Its translation: CASTPTSTEAFF.

Only a few counts were recorded for this clonotype. The rearrangement uses TRBV28 and TRBJ2-1, with 15 bases that match TRBD2. The germline V gene has CDR1 MDHEN and CDR2 SYDVKM. This CDR3 comprises 20 residues. V shed 4 bases, J shed 5 bases, and the junction held 15 bases outside the gene matches. The CDR3 region has the DNA TGTGCCAGCAGTTCAACCCCGGGACTAGCGGGAGGCCCCCTAAACAATGAGCAGTTCTTC. This codes for CASSSTPGLAGGPLNNEQFF.

The chain is built from TRBV28 and TRBJ1-5; perhaps TRBD1 as D (5 bases). Germline-derived CDR1 and CDR2 are MDHEN and SYDVKM. The CDR3 has 16 residues. Trimming cost V 6 bases and J 3 bases, with 18 bases left between them. CDR3 in amino acids: CASRETPGLHNQPQHF. The CDR3 nucleotides read TGTGCCAGCAGGGAAACTCCAGGGCTGCACAATCAGCCCCAGCATTTT.

The V and J genes are TRBV5-1 and TRBJ2-3; TRBD2 matches at 7 bases. The junction had 7 bases not matched to a gene; V was cut back by 0 bases and J by 12 bases. Germline assignment: CDR1 SGHRS and CDR2 YFSETQ. The length of the CDR3 is 13 residues. The CDR3 region is CASSLAGTIHQYF. The DNA for the CDR3 is TGCGCCAGCAGCTTGGCCGGGACTATCCACCAGTATTTT.

CDR3 nucleotide sequence: TGTGCCAGCAGCTTCCCTCAGTACACCTACAATGAGCAGTTCTTC. Protein: CASSFPQYTYNEQFF. The J gene is TRBJ2-1, the V gene TRBV11-1; D unresolved. The CDR3 runs to 15 residues. Per germline, CDR1 SGHAT and CDR2 FQDESV (reference sequence). V lost 3 bases to trimming and J lost 2 bases, with 11 bases between them.

The chain uses TRBV29-1 and TRBJ1-2, with TRBD1 as a possible D gene (5 bases). Germline CDR1 reads SQVTM; CDR2 reads ANQGSEA. The CDR3 has 10 amino acids. Trimming took 5 bases from V and 4 from J, leaving 5 bases between them. The CDR3 loop is CSVRGYGYTF. The CDR3 bases are TGCAGCGTTAGGGGCTATGGCTACACCTTC.

This clonotype occurred many times. The rearrangement links TRBV29-1 to TRBJ2-3; D might be TRBD2 (5 bases). The germline V gene has CDR1 SQVTM and CDR2 ANQGSEA. This CDR3 contains 14 residues. The V end lost 8 bases, the J end lost 0 bases, and 15 bases lay between the germline ends. This CDR3 is CSTPEGSSTDTQYF. CDR3 nucleotides: TGCAGCACCCCCGAGGGATCTAGCACAGATACGCAGTATTTT.

This clonotype was seen ten or more times. The J gene is TRBJ1-5, the V gene TRBV3-1; D unclear. V was pared by 0 bases and J by 9 bases, with 6 bases between. This CDR3 contains 12 residues. Germline V gives CDR1 LGHDT, CDR2 YNNKEL (reference sequence). CDR3 sequence reads: CASSQERAPQHF. DNA for the CDR3: TGTGCCAGCAGCCAAGAAAGAGCGCCCCAGCATTTT.

This clonotype was picked up many times. The rearrangement joins TRBV5-6 to TRBJ2-3; tentatively, D is TRBD1 (6 bases). The V gene's germline CDR1 is SGHDT and CDR2 YYEEEE. With 2 bases removed from V and 3 bases from J, the gap between germline ends came to 7 bases. The CDR3 contains 13 residues. In nucleotides, the CDR3 is TGTGCCAGCAGCTTCCAGGGGACAGATACGCAGTATTTT. Amino acids: CASSFQGTDTQYF.

The chain recombines TRBV11-2 with TRBJ2-1, with 10 bases lining up with TRBD1. The germline V gene encodes CDR1 SGHAT and CDR2 FQNNGV. The V and J ends lost 3 bases and 6 bases, in that order; junction bases with no gene match: 5. The CDR3 has 15 amino acids. The CDR3 reads CASSFTRTGGNEQFF. The CDR3 nucleotides read TGTGCCAGCAGCTTTACCCGGACAGGGGGCAATGAGCAGTTCTTC.